This T cell receptor (beta chain) was sequenced during a study of lymphopenia after photon versus proton radiotherapy. Findings and caveats of the study: After the lymphocyte nadir, photon-treated repertoires showed oligoclonal expansion, especially of CD8+ Temra cells. Authors raise, but do not show, better survival with proton therapy.

Germline loops: CDR1 MGHDK, CDR2 SYGVNS. Unmatched junction bases numbered 8, after V lost 6 bases and J lost 6 bases. The length of the CDR3 is 14 residues. The method was immunoSEQ multiplex PCR; TCRdb's version includes in-frame clones alone and lacks a portion of them. This sample has approximately 150,000 clones; approximately 91% occur once, and the top ten carry around 5%. This clone was picked up one time. What it binds is unknown. The sample was peripheral blood, taken from a patient treated with photon-based radiotherapy. The rearrangement links TRBV25-1 to TRBJ2-7; 10 bases line up with TRBD1. The receptor was derived from a man aged 50-59 years with gastric cancer. CDR3 coding DNA: TGTGCCAGCAGAGGTCCGGGACAGGGGTCCGAGCAGTACTTC. Encoded protein: CASRGPGQGSEQYF.